These 3 T cell receptor beta chains came from one sample sequenced in a study of blood T cell repertoires in COVID-19. Produced via immunoSEQ multiplex PCR; TCRdb's table is partial and in-frame only. Of 160,000 or so clones listed, approximately 84% are singletons. Input material: peripheral blood. The source of these receptors is a woman older than 75 with acute or convalescent COVID-19.

In regard to this clone: Distinct nucleotide sequences in the sample also encode this CDR3. The rearrangement joins TRBV5-1 to TRBJ1-6; no firm D call. Trimming removed 3 bases from V and 0 bases from J, with 10 bases in between. This CDR3 comprises 16 residues. CDR1 is SGHRS and CDR2 is YFSETQ in the germline V gene. The CDR3 sequence: CASSSGGSSYNSPLHF. The DNA of the CDR3 is TGCGCCAGCAGCTCGGGAGGGAGCTCCTATAATTCACCCCTCCACTTT.

The rearrangement uses TRBV30 and TRBJ1-2; D gene uncertain. CDR1 is GTSNPN, CDR2 SVGIG, per germline (reference sequence). The CDR3 spans 14 residues. Trimming shortened V by 1 base and J by 3 bases, and 12 bases separated the two germline ends. CDR3 protein: CAWSGYGQYYGYTF. In DNA form, the CDR3 reads TGTGCCTGGAGTGGGTATGGGCAGTACTATGGCTACACCTTC.

This clone came up a few times. The chain joins TRBV4-2 to TRBJ1-2; D possibly corresponds to TRBD1 (5 bases). The V end was cut by 4 bases, the J end by 5 bases, with 14 bases between. CDR3 length equals 14 residues. The germline CDR1 and CDR2 sequences are LGHNA and YNFKEQ. In DNA, the CDR3 is TGTGCCAGCAGCCCGGGGGAATCCGGTTATGGCTACACCTTC. This gives the protein CASSPGESGYGYTF.